This entry is about one TCR beta chain. There is no known antigen for this receptor. No base qualities exist here, and no much larger clone lies one base off it. This entry belongs to a study of shared T cell receptors in the human thymus (dated by TCRdb to about 2021). Context from the whole study: The study examined how self-reactive, shared T-cell receptor alpha chains are generated in the human thymus.

The receptor library was made with the immunoSEQ multiplex PCR assay. TCRdb stores this immuneACCESS table with in-frame sequences only. Part of the clones is absent; in the studies checked, under half of the shortfall reflects unresolved V genes, and no reason is known for the rest. In this sample the table shows some 700,000 clones, 88% of which occur a single time. About 0.01% of the sample belongs to the ten largest clones. CDR1 is given as KGHSH and CDR2 as LQKENI, both from the germline V gene. V is reduced by 3 bases and J by 0 bases, leaving a spacing of 25 bases between them. From its cysteine to its phenylalanine, the CDR3 spans 20 amino acids. The sequence is cut down to CDR3 DNA, 60 bases in frame from base 1. These data were likewise used in another study, on human thymus T cells. According to the second study: The donors were immunologically healthy infants in Finland who had open corrective cardiac surgery for congenital heart defects. The thymus tissue came from surgical resects taken out during corrective cardiac surgery. Usage of V and J gene segments appeared to be biased in both the thymic and the peripheral blood repertoires. The related research found that thymic TCR repertoires overlapped highly between unrelated individuals. TCR alpha and beta repertoires from roughly eight infant thymus samples and a few related peripheral blood samples were characterized in the study. Donor ages ranged from about 7 to 244 days, and the cohort comprised more than 5 male and a couple of female infants. Thymocytes were mechanically released from the tissue and were stored as pellets of roughly 9.5-34 million cells at -70 degrees C. A QIAsymphony instrument was used to extract genomic DNA from frozen cell pellets. The immunoSEQ multiplex PCR assay was used to amplify the TCRB and TCRAD loci from a standardized quantity of quality-controlled genomic DNA. The amplicons spanned the V(D)J region and were long enough to cover the CDR3 and allow V and J genes to be identified. Through the commercial immunoSEQ service, the amplicons were sequenced on an Illumina platform. Primer bias and sequencing errors were corrected using previously described methods, and TCRAD and TCRB definitions followed the IMGT database. Analysis of the repertoires was done with immunoSEQ Analyzer 3.0 and VDJTools and included basic statistics, V/J segment usage, diversity estimates, rarefaction and pairwise overlap. Diversity was estimated with Chao1, ChaoE, Efron-Thisted, Shannon and inverse Simpson indices, and also on datasets down-sampled to the smallest sample. Repertoire overlap used strict matching of CDR3 nucleotide sequence, V gene and J gene, with Jaccard-based multidimensional scaling clustering. On average, thymus samples yielded 650,000 to 1,000,000 unique TCRB clonotypes, whereas blood samples yielded around 88,000.

The TCR comes from a boy under two years old with a congenital heart defect. Donor details come from another sample of the same person, matched by shared clones. What was sequenced was thymocytes. The chain employs TRBV18 and TRBJ2-3, and TRBD1 may be the D gene, going by 5 matching bases. The CDR3 corresponds to CASSPKPQGKKWASTDTQYF. The DNA reads as follows: TGTGCCAGCTCACCGAAGCCCCAGGGAAAGAAATGGGCTAGCACAGATACGCAGTATTTT.